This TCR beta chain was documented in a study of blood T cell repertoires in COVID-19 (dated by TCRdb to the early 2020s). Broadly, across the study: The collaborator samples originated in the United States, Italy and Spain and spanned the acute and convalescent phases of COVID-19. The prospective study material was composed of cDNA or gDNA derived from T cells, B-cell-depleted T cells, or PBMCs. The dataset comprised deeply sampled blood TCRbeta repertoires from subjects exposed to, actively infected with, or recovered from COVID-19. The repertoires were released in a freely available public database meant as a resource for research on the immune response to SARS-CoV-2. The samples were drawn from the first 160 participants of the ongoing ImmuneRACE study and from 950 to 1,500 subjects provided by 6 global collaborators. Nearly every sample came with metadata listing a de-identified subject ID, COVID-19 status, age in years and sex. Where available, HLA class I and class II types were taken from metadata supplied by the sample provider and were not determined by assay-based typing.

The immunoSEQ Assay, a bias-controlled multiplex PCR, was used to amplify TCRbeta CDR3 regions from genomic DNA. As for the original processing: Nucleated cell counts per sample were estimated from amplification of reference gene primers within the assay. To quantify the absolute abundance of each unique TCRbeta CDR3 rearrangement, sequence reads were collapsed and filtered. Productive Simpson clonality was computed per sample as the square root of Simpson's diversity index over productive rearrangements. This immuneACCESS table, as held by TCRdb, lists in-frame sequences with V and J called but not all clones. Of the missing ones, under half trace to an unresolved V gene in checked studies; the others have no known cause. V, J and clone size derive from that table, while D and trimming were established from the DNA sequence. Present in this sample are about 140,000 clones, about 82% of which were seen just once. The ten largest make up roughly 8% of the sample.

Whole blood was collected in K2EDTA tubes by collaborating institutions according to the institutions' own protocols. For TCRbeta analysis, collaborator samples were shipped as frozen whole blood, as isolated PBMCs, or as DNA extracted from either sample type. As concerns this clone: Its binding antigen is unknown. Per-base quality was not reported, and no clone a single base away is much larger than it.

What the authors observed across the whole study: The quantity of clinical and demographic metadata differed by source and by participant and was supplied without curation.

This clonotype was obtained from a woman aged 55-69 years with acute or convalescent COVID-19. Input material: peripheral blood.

The nucleotide sequence reads as follows: TGTGCCAGCAGTTACCAGACAGGGGTCGCTACTGAAGCTTTCTTT. Its protein reads: CASSYQTGVATEAFF. The chain is made from TRBV6-5 and TRBJ1-1; TRBD1 aligns with 8 central bases. Counted from cysteine to phenylalanine, this CDR3 has 15 amino acids. The retained sequence is limited to the CDR3, 45 bases, with the frame set at the first base. Looking up the germline V gene yields CDR1 MNHEY and CDR2 SVGAGI. V has 2 bases trimmed and J has 5 bases trimmed; junction bases matching no gene number 7.